The 19 T cell receptor beta chains reported below all come from one sample, sequenced in a study of CD8 T cells in ankylosing spondylitis. Via MiXCR, TCRdb re-called the 5' RACE reads, giving one row per CDR3 protein. This table has over 95,000 distinct CDR3 sequences, roughly 8.3% appearing once. The sequenced sample was blood, either unsorted or a sorted T cell fraction (not recorded which). The receptor set was obtained from a male donor with ankylosing spondylitis or in good health (not recorded which).

The chain links TRBV20-1 to TRBJ1-2, with TRBD1 matching 8 bases. The CDR3 has 12 amino acids. Germline-derived CDR1 and CDR2 are DFQATT and SNEGSKA (reference sequence). The J segment lost 3 bases and the V segment lost 6 bases, leaving 3 bases of the junction unmatched. This CDR3 is CSARDRYYGYTF. CDR3 bases: TGCAGTGCCAGGGACAGGTACTATGGCTACACCTTC.

This clonotype was recorded at least ten times. DNA of the CDR3: TGTGCCAGCAGTCACCCCTCAGGGAAGCCCCAGCATTTT. It is translated as CASSHPSGKPQHF. This sequence joins TRBV6-2 or TRBV6-3 and TRBJ1-5; D might be TRBD1 (5 bases). This CDR3 spans 13 amino acids. The germline CDR1 and CDR2 sequences are MNHEY and SVGEGT. Trimming took off 5 bases at V and 8 bases at J, with 13 bases between the two ends.

This clonotype was seen many times. The rearrangement links TRBV10-3 to TRBJ1-2; no definite D call. The V and J ends lost 0 bases and 7 bases respectively, with 3 bases between them. CDR1 and CDR2 from the germline V gene are ENHRY and SYGVKD. This CDR3 has 11 residues. CDR3 protein: CAISESGGYTF. DNA of the CDR3: TGTGCCATCAGTGAGTCGGGTGGCTACACCTTC.

This clonotype has more than one count but fewer than ten. J is TRBJ2-6 and V is TRBV29-1, with a weak D call TRBD2 (7 bases). The CDR3 consists of 18 residues. Trimming stripped 4 bases from V and 4 bases from J, with 23 bases between. CDR1 SQVTM and CDR2 ANQGSEA come from the germline V gene. CDR3 in DNA: TGCAGCGTTGTGGGGGGGCCCCTTACAGGGACCGGGGCCAACGTCCTGACTTTC. Its protein is CSVVGGPLTGTGANVLTF.

This clonotype has a count of ten or more. V usage is TRBV3-1 and J usage is TRBJ2-3; no clear D. This CDR3 contains 14 residues. The V gene lost 1 base and the J gene lost 4 bases, with 9 bases spanning the gap. The V gene's germline CDR1 is LGHDT and CDR2 YNNKEL (reference sequence). The CDR3 DNA sequence: TGTGCCAGCAGCCAAGTGGCGGCCTCAGATACGCAGTATTTT. Amino acids: CASSQVAASDTQYF.

This clonotype was found many times. The V call is TRBV4-3, the J call TRBJ2-7, with 8 nucleotides matching TRBD2. Germline trimming cut 0 bases from V and 6 bases from J; bases unmatched to any gene: 10. This CDR3 contains 16 residues. Germline CDR1 and CDR2: LGHNA and YSLEER. As DNA, the CDR3 is TGCGCCAGCAGCCAAGAGTGGCGGGGGGAATTAGGCGAGCAGTACTTC. Translation gives CASSQEWRGELGEQYF.

This clonotype was observed at least ten times. The rearrangement links TRBV20-1 to TRBJ2-3, with D tentatively TRBD2 (5 bases). The V gene's germline CDR1 is DFQATT and CDR2 SNEGSKA (reference sequence). The CDR3 spans 16 residues. With 1 base removed from V and 0 bases from J, the gap between germline ends came to 14 bases. As DNA, the CDR3 is TGCAGTGCTAGAGGCTTTGCGGGCCCTAGCACAGATACGCAGTATTTT. This translates into CSARGFAGPSTDTQYF.

This clonotype came up many times. The chain uses TRBV5-1 and TRBJ2-5; D is possibly TRBD2 (5 bases). CDR1 and CDR2 (germline): SGHRS, YFSETQ. Trimming took off 4 bases at V and 5 bases at J, with 12 bases between the two ends. This CDR3 contains 13 residues. For the CDR3, the DNA is TGCGCCAGCAGCCTCAACACGGGGGAGACCCAGTACTTC. This sequence encodes CASSLNTGETQYF.

This clonotype was observed at least ten times. The CDR3: CASSFGATGDTQYF. The CDR3, as DNA: TGTGCCAGCAGCTTCGGGGCTACGGGAGATACGCAGTATTTT. This sequence joins TRBV13 and TRBJ2-3, with D tentatively TRBD1 or TRBD2 (5 bases each). The V and J ends lost 3 bases and 5 bases respectively, with 12 bases between them. The CDR3 is 14 residues long. CDR1 and CDR2 (germline): PRHDT, FYEKMQ (reference sequence).

This clonotype was seen many times. V usage is TRBV6-2 or TRBV6-3 and J usage is TRBJ1-1; D may be TRBD1 (5 bases). Germline CDR1 is MNHEY and CDR2 is SVGEGT. The V and J ends lost 1 base and 4 bases respectively, with 7 bases between them. CDR3 length: 13 amino acids. The CDR3 loop is CASSYFGGTEAFF. DNA of the CDR3: TGTGCCAGCAGTTACTTCGGGGGCACTGAAGCTTTCTTT.

The table lists this clonotype with many counts. The gene calls are TRBV5-1 and TRBJ2-4, with D possibly being TRBD1 (6 bases). This CDR3 spans 15 amino acids. Trimming shortened V by 5 bases and J by 6 bases, and 18 bases separated the two germline ends. CDR1 is SGHRS and CDR2 is YFSETQ in the germline V gene. This CDR3 is CASSQGLPARNIQYF. The CDR3 nucleotides are TGCGCCAGCAGTCAGGGGCTACCAGCCCGAAACATTCAGTACTTC.

In its sample, this clonotype was seen a few times. The chain uses TRBV7-6 and TRBJ2-7; D gene unclear. The germline V gene has CDR1 SGHVS and CDR2 FNYEAQ. This CDR3 has 14 residues. Trimming shortened V by 8 bases and J by 6 bases, and 20 bases separated the two germline ends. CDR3 protein: CASGIGLTPGEQYF. The CDR3 nucleotides read TGTGCCAGCGGTATAGGCCTAACTCCGGGCGAGCAGTACTTC.

V gene TRBV7-6 combines with J gene TRBJ2-1; 7 bases agree with TRBD2. The germline gives CDR1 SGHVS, CDR2 FNYEAQ. CDR3 length: 14 residues. Trimming took 0 bases from V and 8 from J; bases not matched to a gene: 4. This CDR3 reads CASSLAIRGDEQFF. The DNA of the CDR3 is TGTGCCAGCAGCTTAGCGATCCGGGGGGATGAGCAGTTCTTC.

This clonotype has at least ten counts. This chain connects TRBV18 to TRBJ2-1; no clear D gene. V lost 0 bases, J lost 10 bases, and 13 bases lay in between. The germline V gene has CDR1 KGHSH and CDR2 LQKENI. This CDR3 spans 14 amino acids. In DNA, the CDR3 is TGTGCCAGCTCACCACCAGCTCCCGCGAGCGAGCAGTTCTTC. Its protein is CASSPPAPASEQFF.

The rearrangement links TRBV7-6 to TRBJ2-1; D ambiguous. Germline lookup yields CDR1 SGHVS and CDR2 FNYEAQ. CDR3 length: 12 residues. Trimming pared 4 bases from V and 9 bases from J, leaving 10 bases between. DNA for the CDR3: TGTGCCAGCAGCTCGACGGCAGTTGAGCAGTTCTTC. Translation: CASSSTAVEQFF.

This clonotype came up many times. This sequence joins TRBV6-5 and TRBJ2-7; D is undetermined. V was trimmed by 2 bases and J by 2 bases, leaving 13 bases between them. From germline, CDR1 is MNHEY and CDR2 SVGAGI. This CDR3 is 15 amino acids long. The CDR3 loop reads CASSYMAAGTYEQYF. Here the CDR3 DNA reads TGTGCCAGCAGTTACATGGCGGCAGGTACCTACGAGCAGTACTTC.

This clonotype came up a few times. The V gene is TRBV6-1, the J gene TRBJ2-5, with 9 nucleotides matching TRBD2. The CDR3 has 13 residues. Trimming removed 7 bases from V and 4 bases from J; junction bases left unmatched: 4. Per the germline V gene, CDR1 is MNHNS and CDR2 is SASEGT. CDR3 protein: CASTKRGVETQYF. The CDR3 region has the DNA TGTGCCAGCACCAAGCGGGGGGTAGAGACCCAGTACTTC.

This clonotype was found a few times. J is TRBJ2-1 and V is TRBV7-2; D is unclear. V lost 2 bases and J lost 0, with 11 bases in between. Germline V gene sequence: CDR1 SGHTA, CDR2 FQGNSA. This CDR3 region has 16 residues. CDR3 sequence reads: CASSLQFAVSYNEQFF. The CDR3 DNA reads as TGTGCCAGCAGCTTACAATTCGCAGTCTCCTACAATGAGCAGTTCTTC.

There are many counts of this clonotype. The rearrangement uses TRBV9 and TRBJ2-1, with 12 bases matching TRBD2. This CDR3 spans 15 amino acids. Germline CDR1 and CDR2: SGDLS and YYNGEE. V was clipped by 2 bases and J by 5 bases; unmatched bases: 2. The DNA for the CDR3 is TGTGCCAGCAGCGTCCGACTAGCGGGGGACAATGAGCAGTTCTTC. Translation gives CASSVRLAGDNEQFF.